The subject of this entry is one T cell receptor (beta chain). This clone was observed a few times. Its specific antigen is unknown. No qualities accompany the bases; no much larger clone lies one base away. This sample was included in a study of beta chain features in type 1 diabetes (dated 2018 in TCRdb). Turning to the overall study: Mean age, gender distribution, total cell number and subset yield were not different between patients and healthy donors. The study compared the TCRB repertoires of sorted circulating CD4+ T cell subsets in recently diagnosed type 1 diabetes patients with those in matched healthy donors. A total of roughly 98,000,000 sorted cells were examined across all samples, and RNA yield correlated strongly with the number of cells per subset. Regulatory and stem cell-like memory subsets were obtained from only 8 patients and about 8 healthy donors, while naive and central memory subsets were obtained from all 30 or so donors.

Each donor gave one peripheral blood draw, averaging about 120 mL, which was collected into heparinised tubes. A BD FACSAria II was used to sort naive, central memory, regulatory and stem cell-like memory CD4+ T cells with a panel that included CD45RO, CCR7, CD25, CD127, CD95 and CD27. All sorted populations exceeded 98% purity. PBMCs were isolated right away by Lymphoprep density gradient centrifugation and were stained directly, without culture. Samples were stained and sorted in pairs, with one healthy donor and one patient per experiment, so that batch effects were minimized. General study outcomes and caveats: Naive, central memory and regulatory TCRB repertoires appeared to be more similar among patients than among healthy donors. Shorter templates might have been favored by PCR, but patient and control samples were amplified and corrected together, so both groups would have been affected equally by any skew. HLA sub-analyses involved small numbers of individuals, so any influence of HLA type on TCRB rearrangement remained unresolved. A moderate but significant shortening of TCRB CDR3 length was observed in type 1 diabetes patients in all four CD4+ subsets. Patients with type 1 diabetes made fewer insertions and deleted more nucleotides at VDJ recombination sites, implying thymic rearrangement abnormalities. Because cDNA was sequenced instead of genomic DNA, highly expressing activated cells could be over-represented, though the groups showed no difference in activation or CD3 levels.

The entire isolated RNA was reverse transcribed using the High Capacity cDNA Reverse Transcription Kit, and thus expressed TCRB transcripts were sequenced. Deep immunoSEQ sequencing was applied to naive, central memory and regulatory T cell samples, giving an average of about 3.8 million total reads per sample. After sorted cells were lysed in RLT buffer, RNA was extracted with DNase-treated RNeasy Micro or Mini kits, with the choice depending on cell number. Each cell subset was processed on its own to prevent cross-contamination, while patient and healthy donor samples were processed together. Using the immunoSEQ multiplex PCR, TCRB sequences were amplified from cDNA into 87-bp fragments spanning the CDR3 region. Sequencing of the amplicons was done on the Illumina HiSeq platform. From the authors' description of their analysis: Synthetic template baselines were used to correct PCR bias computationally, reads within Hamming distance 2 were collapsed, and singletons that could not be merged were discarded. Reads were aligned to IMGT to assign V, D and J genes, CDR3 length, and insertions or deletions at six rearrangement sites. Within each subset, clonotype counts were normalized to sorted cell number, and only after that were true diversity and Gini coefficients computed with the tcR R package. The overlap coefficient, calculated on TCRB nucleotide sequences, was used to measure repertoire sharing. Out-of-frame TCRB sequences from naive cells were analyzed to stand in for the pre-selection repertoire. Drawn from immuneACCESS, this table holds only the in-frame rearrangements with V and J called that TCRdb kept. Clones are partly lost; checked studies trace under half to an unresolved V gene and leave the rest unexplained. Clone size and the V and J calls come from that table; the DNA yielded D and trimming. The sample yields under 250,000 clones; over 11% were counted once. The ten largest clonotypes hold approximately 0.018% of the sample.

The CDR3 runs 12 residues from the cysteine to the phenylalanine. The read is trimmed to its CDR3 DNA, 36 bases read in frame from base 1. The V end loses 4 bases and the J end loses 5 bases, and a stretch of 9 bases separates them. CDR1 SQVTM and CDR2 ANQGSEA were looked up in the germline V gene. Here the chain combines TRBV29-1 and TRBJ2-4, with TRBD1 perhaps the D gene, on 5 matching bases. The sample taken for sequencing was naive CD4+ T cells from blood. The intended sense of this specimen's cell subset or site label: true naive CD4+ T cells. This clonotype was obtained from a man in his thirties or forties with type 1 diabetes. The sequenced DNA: TGCAGCGTTGTAAAAGGGGAAAACATTCAGTACTTC. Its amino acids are CSVVKGENIQYF. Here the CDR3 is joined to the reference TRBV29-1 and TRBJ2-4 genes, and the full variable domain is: SAVISQKPSRDICQRGTSLTIQCQVDSQVTMMFWYRQQPGQSLTLIATANQGSEATYESGFVIDKFPISRPNLTFSTLTVSNMSPEDSSIYLCSVVKGENIQYFGAGTRLSVL.